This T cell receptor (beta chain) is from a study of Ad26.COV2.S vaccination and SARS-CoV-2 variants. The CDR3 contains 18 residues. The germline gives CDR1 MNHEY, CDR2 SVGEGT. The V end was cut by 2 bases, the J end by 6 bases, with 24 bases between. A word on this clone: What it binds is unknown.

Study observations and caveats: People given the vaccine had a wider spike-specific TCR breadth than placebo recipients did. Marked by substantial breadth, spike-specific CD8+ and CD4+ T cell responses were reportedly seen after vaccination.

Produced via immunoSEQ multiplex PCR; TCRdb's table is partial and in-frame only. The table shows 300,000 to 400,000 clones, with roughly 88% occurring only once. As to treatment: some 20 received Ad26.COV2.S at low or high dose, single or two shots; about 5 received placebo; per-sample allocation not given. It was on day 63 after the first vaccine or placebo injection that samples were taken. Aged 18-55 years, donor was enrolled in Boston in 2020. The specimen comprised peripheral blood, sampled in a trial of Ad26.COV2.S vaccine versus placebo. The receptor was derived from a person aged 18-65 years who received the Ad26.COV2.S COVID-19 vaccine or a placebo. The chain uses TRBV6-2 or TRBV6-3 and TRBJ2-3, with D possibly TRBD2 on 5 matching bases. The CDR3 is CASSYKVILRVKRDTQYF. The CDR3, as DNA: TGTGCCAGCAGTTACAAGGTTATATTACGGGTCAAGCGGGATACGCAGTATTTT.